Listed below are T cell receptor beta chains from one sample, sequenced in a study of tumor and adjacent non-tumor tissue in lung cancer. Using its own MiXCR run on the multiplex PCR reads, TCRdb lists one record per CDR3 protein. Of around 66,000 distinct CDR3 sequences listed, 73% are singletons. Sample: lung tumor tissue. The receptors originated from a man in his sixties with non-small cell lung cancer. Both conserved end residues are part of each CDR3. A D gene is named only where the DNA matches it firmly. The listing skips clone size in some rows; elsewhere it reads once, few, many or a size class.

many	TRBV5-1	TRBJ1-1	TRBD1	CASSLKGQGLTEAFF	TGCGCCAGCAGCTTGAAGGGACAGGGTTTGACTGAAGCTTTCTTT
-	TRBV20-1	TRBJ1-5	-	CIARDMSRGNQPQHF	TGCATTGCTAGAGATATGAGCAGGGGCAATCAGCCCCAACATTTT
-	TRBV7-9	TRBJ2-5	TRBD2	CASSLVGTSGSRETQYF	TGTGCCAGCAGCTTAGTAGGGACTAGCGGGAGTCGGGAGACCCAGTACTTC
-	TRBV20-1	TRBJ2-6	-	CTARDHNISGANVLTF	TGTACTGCTAGAGATCATAATATCTCTGGGGCCAATGTCCTGACTTTC
-	TRBV20-1	TRBJ2-7	-	CSYPRYHEQYF	TGCAGCTACCCCAGGTACCACGAGCAATACTTC
many	TRBV11-2	TRBJ2-2	-	CASSVGLANTGELFF	TGTGCCAGCAGCGTGGGACTCGCGAACACCGGGGAGCTGTTTTTT
few	TRBV6-1	TRBJ2-6	-	CASSDNSGAKVLTF	TGTGCCAGCAGTGACAACTCTGGGGCAAAAGTACTGACTTTC
-	TRBV20-1	TRBJ2-3	TRBD2	CSAIPKGTSGWTDTQYF	TGCAGTGCTATCCCTAAGGGGACTAGCGGGTGGACAGATACTCAGTATTTT
-	TRBV29-1	TRBJ2-5	-	CNVDGHLAYQETQYF	TGCAACGTTGATGGGCATCTAGCGTACCAAGAGACCCAGTACTTC
once	TRBV20-1	TRBJ2-1	-	CSELPSKYNEQFF	TGCAGTGAACTCCCGAGCAAGTACAATGAGCAGTTCTTC
once	TRBV20-1	TRBJ2-7	TRBD2	CNARGLWGTSGTEMGLSYEQYF	TGCAATGCTAGAGGCCTCTGGGGGACTAGCGGGACCGAGATGGGGCTCTCCTACGAGCAGTACTTC